This T cell receptor beta chain was observed in a study of vaccination effects on CD4 cells after COVID-19. V lost 2 bases and J lost 4, with 9 bases in between. Germline V gene data show CDR1 as MNHEY and CDR2 as SMNVEV (reference sequence). The CDR3 runs to 14 residues. Assay used: immunoSEQ multiplex PCR; TCRdb lists only in-frame clones, some missing. The sample lists 65,000 to 90,000 clones; 65% to 80% were seen once. Cultured cells yielded isolated CD4+ T cells after less than 11 days. Participants got two doses of BNT162b2 or mRNA-1273 vaccine. This clone appeared once. What it binds is unknown. The sample here was CD4+ T cells from PBMCs cultured without peptide, taken after COVID-19 vaccination. The source of this sequence is a human donor who received a COVID-19 vaccine. V gene TRBV27 combines with J gene TRBJ1-5, with D hard to call. CDR3 amino acids: CASSLRRDNQPQHF. The CDR3 region has the DNA TGTGCCAGCAGTTTACGACGGGATAATCAGCCCCAGCATTTT.